These 27 T cell receptor beta chains were sequenced from one sample in a study of beta chain features in type 1 diabetes. Study-level points and caveats: TCRB CDR3s from Type 1 diabetes patients were moderately but significantly shorter in all four CD4+ subsets.

The antigens for these receptors are not known. The investigators reverse transcribed all of the isolated RNA, so they sequenced expressed TCRB transcripts. TCRdb's table, derived via immunoSEQ multiplex PCR, lists solely in-frame clones and lacks some. The table includes about 160,000 clones, 8% to 8.5% detected once. Sequencing was carried out using central memory CD4+ T cells from blood. Receptors were obtained from a woman aged 18-29 years with type 1 diabetes.

The table lists this clone with a few counts. J is TRBJ1-4 and V is TRBV5-1; 7 bases align to TRBD1. Germline V gives CDR1 SGHRS, CDR2 YFSETQ. CDR3 length: 15 residues. The V gene end was trimmed by 4 bases and the J gene end by 7 bases; junction bases not matched to a gene: 10. Here the CDR3 DNA reads TGCGCCAGCAGCCGCGGGACAGCCGAGGGTGAAAAACTGTTTTTT. It translates to CASSRGTAEGEKLFF.

This clone was detected a few times. The CDR3 spells CASSFTGGDTQYF. The CDR3 DNA sequence: TGTGCCAGCAGCTTCACCGGGGGAGATACGCAGTATTTT. This chain uses TRBV7-3 with TRBJ2-3; tentative D call: TRBD2 (6 bases). Germline V gene data show CDR1 as SGHTA and CDR2 as FQGTGA. The CDR3 loop spans 13 amino acids. V gave up 3 bases and J gave up 5 bases, with 9 bases separating them.

The chain recombines TRBV5-1 with TRBJ2-3; 9 positions match TRBD2. CDR1 and CDR2 from the germline V gene are SGHRS and YFSETQ. There are 15 residues in the CDR3. The ends lost 0 bases at V and 6 bases at J; junction bases unmatched: 5. The CDR3, as DNA: TGCGCCAGCAGCTTGGCGGCGGGAGGGCCGGATACGCAGTATTTT. Protein sequence: CASSLAAGGPDTQYF.

The chain is built from TRBV9 and TRBJ2-7, with no clear D. The germline V gene has CDR1 SGDLS and CDR2 YYNGEE. Trimming pared 7 bases from V and 2 bases from J, leaving 10 bases between. This CDR3 region has 12 residues. The CDR3: CASGRLAYEQYF. The DNA for the CDR3 is TGTGCCAGCGGGCGTCTGGCCTACGAGCAGTACTTC.

This clone was seen many times. The chain joins TRBV7-2 to TRBJ2-3, with 9 bases that match TRBD2. The germline gives CDR1 SGHTA, CDR2 FQGNSA. Trimming removed 6 bases from V and 2 bases from J; junction bases left unmatched: 6. The CDR3 runs 15 residues. The chain's CDR3 is CASSQSGGNTDTQYF. The CDR3 DNA is TGTGCCAGCAGTCAAAGCGGGGGGAACACAGATACGCAGTATTTT.

The J gene is TRBJ2-5, the V gene TRBV7-2, with a tentative D call TRBD2 (6 bases). This CDR3 contains 17 residues. Germline CDR1 is SGHTA and CDR2 is FQGNSA. V shed 6 bases and J shed 2 bases, with 22 bases lying between them. CDR3 bases: TGTGCCAGCAGACACCGACTAGGCCTCCGGGGGCAAGAGACCCAGTACTTC. This codes for CASRHRLGLRGQETQYF.

The chain employs TRBV2 and TRBJ1-2, with 8 bases that match TRBD1. The CDR3 covers 14 residues. The V gene's germline CDR1 is SNHLY and CDR2 FYNNEI. Losses at the gene ends were 3 bases for V and 8 bases for J; bases not matched to a gene: 8. CDR3 nucleotide sequence: TGTGCCAGCAGTGATTTACAGGGGGATCTCGGCTACACCTTC. Translated, it gives CASSDLQGDLGYTF.

The sample holds a few counts of this clone. This rearrangement joins TRBV5-1 to TRBJ2-1, with 10 bases aligning to TRBD2. The CDR3 contains 16 residues. Per germline, CDR1 SGHRS and CDR2 YFSETQ. The V segment lost 4 bases and the J segment 6 bases; nucleotides outside the gene matches: 10. CDR3 sequence reads: CASSLARTSGSNEQFF. The CDR3 nucleotides read TGCGCCAGCAGCCTCGCCCGGACTAGCGGAAGCAATGAGCAGTTCTTC.

The chain combines TRBV11-2 with TRBJ2-5; 7 nucleotides match TRBD2. The germline gives CDR1 SGHAT, CDR2 FQNNGV. V lost 1 base, J lost 5 bases, and 7 bases stayed unmatched. CDR3 length: 15 residues. CDR3 protein: CASSLVLGRAETQYF. In DNA, the CDR3 is TGTGCCAGCAGCTTAGTTCTGGGGAGGGCGGAGACCCAGTACTTC.

This chain links TRBV18 with TRBJ1-1; a possible D gene is TRBD1 (5 bases). Trimming took off 4 bases at V and 4 bases at J, with 16 bases between the two ends. The CDR3 covers 15 residues. Looked up from germline, CDR1 is KGHSH and CDR2 is LQKENI. In DNA, the CDR3 is TGTGCCAGCTCACTGTCCAGGGAGGCGGGCACTGAAGCTTTCTTT. As protein: CASSLSREAGTEAFF.

The chain links TRBV6-5 to TRBJ2-7; weak D call: TRBD1 (5 bases). CDR3 length equals 12 residues. Trimming left V 6 bases short and J 4 bases short, with 10 bases between. The germline V gene has CDR1 MNHEY and CDR2 SVGAGI. As DNA, the CDR3 is TGTGCCAGCAGATCAGGGTGGTACGAGCAGTACTTC. Translation: CASRSGWYEQYF.

This chain uses TRBV23-1 with TRBJ2-5, with D possibly being TRBD1 (5 bases). TRBV23-1 has ORF status, its function being uncertain. V lost 2 bases, J lost 4 bases, and 26 bases lay in between. The CDR3 is made up of 19 amino acids. This CDR3 is CASSQTRVQRLGLTETQYF. The CDR3 nucleotides read TGCGCCAGCAGTCAAACCCGGGTCCAAAGGCTGGGGCTAACAGAGACCCAGTACTTC.

This clone was picked up a small number of times. This chain uses TRBV19 with TRBJ1-1; D is possibly TRBD1 (6 bases). The CDR3 spans 16 residues. Germline V gene data show CDR1 as LNHDA and CDR2 as SQIVND (reference sequence). V lost 3 bases and J 0 bases, leaving 14 bases between the germline ends. The CDR3 here is CASSIWDTRMNTEAFF. The DNA for the CDR3 is TGTGCCAGTAGTATTTGGGACACCAGAATGAACACTGAAGCTTTCTTT.

V usage is TRBV5-4 and J usage is TRBJ2-1; D perhaps matches TRBD2 (5 bases). The CDR3 runs to 13 residues. Germline assignment: CDR1 SGHNT and CDR2 YYREEE (reference sequence). Trimming took 4 bases from V and 6 from J, leaving 11 bases between them. The CDR3 spells CASSDGRGNEQFF. The DNA of the CDR3 is TGTGCCAGCAGCGACGGACGGGGCAATGAGCAGTTCTTC. The full variable domain, its missing parts supplied by reference TRBV5-4 and TRBJ2-1, is ETGVTQSPTHLIKTRGQQVTLRCSSQSGHNTVSWYQQALGQGPQFIFQYYREEENGRGNFPPRFSGLQFPNYSSELNVNALELDDSALYLCASSDGRGNEQFFGPGTRLTVL.

The V call is TRBV27, the J call TRBJ1-2; 7 bases agree with TRBD1. The CDR3 totals 17 residues. Germline CDR1 is MNHEY and CDR2 is SMNVEV (reference sequence). V dropped 6 bases and J dropped 4; count of bases not matched to a gene: 17. The CDR3 DNA follows: TGTGCCAGCAGCCCCCGGGACAGACTCCTCAGGGGCTATGGCTACACCTTC. Protein sequence: CASSPRDRLLRGYGYTF.

The chain employs TRBV28 and TRBJ1-5, with TRBD1 identical over 12 bases. Germline loops: CDR1 MDHEN, CDR2 SYDVKM. The J segment lost 2 bases and the V segment lost 7 bases, leaving 12 bases of the junction unmatched. The CDR3 sequence is 18 residues long. The CDR3 here is CASILGTGGAGGNQPQHF. In nucleotides, the CDR3 is TGTGCCAGCATCCTAGGGACAGGGGGCGCGGGGGGCAATCAGCCCCAGCATTTT.

This clone turned up a few times. The rearrangement links TRBV30 to TRBJ2-1, with 7 bases matching TRBD2. Unmatched junction bases numbered 6, after V lost 6 bases and J lost 4 bases. The V gene's germline CDR1 is GTSNPN and CDR2 SVGIG (reference sequence). CDR3 size: 13 residues. This CDR3 reads CACPVGGYNEQFF. The CDR3 DNA follows: TGTGCCTGTCCGGTCGGGGGGTACAATGAGCAGTTCTTC.

This clone was seen only a few times. The rearrangement uses TRBV15 and TRBJ1-1, with 9 positions matching TRBD1. Germline CDR1 is LNHNV and CDR2 is YYDKDF (reference sequence). V lost 2 bases and J lost 0; bases outside the gene matches: 7. The CDR3 consists of 17 residues. Here the CDR3 reads CATSRRTGVRMNTEAFF. For the CDR3, the DNA is TGTGCCACCAGCAGACGGACAGGGGTACGGATGAACACTGAAGCTTTCTTT.

The V gene is TRBV15, the J gene TRBJ1-2; D perhaps matches TRBD1 (5 bases). The CDR3 sequence is 12 residues long. V gave up 11 bases and J gave up 1 base, with 11 bases separating them. From germline, CDR1 is LNHNV and CDR2 YYDKDF (reference sequence). CDR3: CAAQDSNYGYTF. The CDR3 bases are TGTGCCGCTCAAGACAGTAACTATGGCTACACCTTC.

V gene TRBV18 combines with J gene TRBJ2-5; D call uncertain. In germline, CDR1 is KGHSH, CDR2 LQKENI. Trimming took off 0 bases at V and 3 bases at J, with 11 bases between the two ends. The CDR3 totals 15 residues. For the CDR3, the DNA is TGTGCCAGCTCACCACCGTACTCCAAAAAAGAGACCCAGTACTTC. This sequence encodes CASSPPYSKKETQYF.

This clone has just a few counts. This chain connects TRBV28 to TRBJ2-7; D is perhaps TRBD2 (6 bases). There are 12 residues in the CDR3. V lost 6 bases and J 4 bases, leaving 10 bases between the germline ends. Per the germline V gene, CDR1 is MDHEN and CDR2 is SYDVKM. The CDR3 region is CASSGRGYEQYF. In nucleotides, the CDR3 is TGTGCCAGCAGCGGTCGGGGGTACGAGCAGTACTTC.

The V and J genes are TRBV5-1 and TRBJ1-4; D call uncertain. V shed 5 bases and J shed 0 bases, with 5 bases lying between them. The CDR3 extends over 13 amino acids. Germline V gene data show CDR1 as SGHRS and CDR2 as YFSETQ. CDR3 nucleotides: TGCGCCAGCAGGGCATCAACTAATGAAAAACTGTTTTTT. Protein: CASRASTNEKLFF.

The chain uses TRBV11-1 and TRBJ2-7; 9 nucleotides line up with TRBD1. Looked up from germline, CDR1 is SGHAT and CDR2 is FQDESV (reference sequence). This CDR3 spans 15 amino acids. After removal of 5 bases from V and 6 bases from J, the junction contained 11 bases not matched to a gene. This CDR3 reads CASSGIRDRDSEQYF. The CDR3 DNA follows: TGTGCCAGCAGCGGAATCCGGGACAGGGATAGCGAGCAGTACTTC.

V is TRBV5-1 and J is TRBJ2-7; tentative D call: TRBD2 (6 bases). This CDR3 has 14 residues. Germline V gene sequence: CDR1 SGHRS, CDR2 YFSETQ. V lost 0 bases and J 6 bases, leaving 13 bases between the germline ends. CDR3: CASSLVGGTGEQYF. The CDR3 DNA reads as TGCGCCAGCAGCTTGGTGGGGGGTACGGGCGAGCAGTACTTC.

V is TRBV7-8 and J is TRBJ2-5, with a tentative D call TRBD1 (5 bases). The CDR3 extends over 14 amino acids. V lost 5 bases, J lost 0 bases, and 10 bases lay in between. Germline CDR1 SGHVS, CDR2 FQNEAQ. CDR3 coding DNA: TGTGCCAGCAGCCGACAGACCGACCAAGAGACCCAGTACTTC. It translates to CASSRQTDQETQYF. Together with reference TRBV7-8 and TRBJ2-5, the CDR3 gives the full variable domain: GAGVSQSPRYKVAKRGQDVALRCDPISGHVSLFWYQQALGQGPEFLTYFQNEAQLDKSGLPSDRFFAERPEGSVSTLKIQRTQQEDSAVYLCASSRQTDQETQYFGPGTRLLVL.

The CDR3 region has the DNA TGTGCCATCAGACCGACGGAGTCCTACGAGCAGTACTTC. Its translation is CAIRPTESYEQYF. This chain joins TRBV10-3 and TRBJ2-7; D is ambiguous. This CDR3 region has 13 residues. The germline V and J ends were trimmed by 6 bases and 1 base, with 10 bases remaining between them. CDR1 is ENHRY, CDR2 SYGVKD, per germline.

The rearrangement joins TRBV11-2 to TRBJ2-2; TRBD2 agrees at 9 bases. The CDR3 consists of 16 residues. V was pared by 1 base and J by 5 bases, with 5 bases of the junction left unmatched. Germline lookup yields CDR1 SGHAT and CDR2 FQNNGV. The CDR3 DNA is TGTGCCAGCAGCTTAGGCGGGAGGGCTGGGACCGGGGAGCTGTTTTTT. Protein product: CASSLGGRAGTGELFF. Looking up the rest from reference TRBV11-2 and TRBJ2-2 gives the full variable domain: EAGVAQSPRYKIIEKRQSVAFWCNPISGHATLYWYQQILGQGPKLLIQFQNNGVVDDSQLPKDRFSAERLKGVDSTLKIQPAKLEDSAVYLCASSLGGRAGTGELFFGEGSRLTVL.